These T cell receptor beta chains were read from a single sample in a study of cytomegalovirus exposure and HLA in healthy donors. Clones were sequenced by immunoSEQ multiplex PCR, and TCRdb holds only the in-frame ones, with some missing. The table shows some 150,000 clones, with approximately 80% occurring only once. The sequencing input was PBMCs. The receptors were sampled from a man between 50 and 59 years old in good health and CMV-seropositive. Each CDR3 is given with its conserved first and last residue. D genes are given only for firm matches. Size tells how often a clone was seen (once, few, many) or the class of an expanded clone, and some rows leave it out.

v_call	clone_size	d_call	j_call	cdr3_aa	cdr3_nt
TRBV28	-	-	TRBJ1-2	CASSLGGAIANYGYTF	TGTGCCAGCAGTTTAGGAGGGGCCATAGCTAACTATGGCTACACCTTC
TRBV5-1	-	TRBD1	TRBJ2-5	CASSPTRDRVGETQYF	TGCGCCAGCAGCCCGACCCGGGACAGGGTCGGGGAGACCCAGTACTTC
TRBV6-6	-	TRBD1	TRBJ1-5	CASSQQGEGQPQHF	TGTGCCAGCAGTCAACAGGGGGAAGGTCAGCCCCAGCATTTT
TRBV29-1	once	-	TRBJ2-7	CSVGTGSYEQYF	TGCAGCGTTGGCACAGGATCCTACGAGCAGTACTTC
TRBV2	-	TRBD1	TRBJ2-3	CASRGQGVTTDTQYF	TGTGCCAGCAGGGGACAGGGGGTTACAACAGATACGCAGTATTTT
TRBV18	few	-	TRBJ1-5	CASSQDVQGNQPQHF	TGTGCCAGCTCACAGGACGTACAGGGCAATCAGCCCCAGCATTTT
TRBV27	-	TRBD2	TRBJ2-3	CASSFWGLAGDFSTDTQYF	TGTGCCAGCAGTTTCTGGGGACTAGCGGGGGATTTTAGCACAGATACGCAGTATTTT
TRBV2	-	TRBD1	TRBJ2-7	CAVQLGQGQGEQYF	TGTGCCGTCCAGTTGGGACAGGGGCAAGGCGAGCAGTACTTC
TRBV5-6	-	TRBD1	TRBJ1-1	CASSLAAGGNTEAFF	TGTGCCAGCAGCTTGGCAGCAGGGGGAAACACTGAAGCTTTCTTT
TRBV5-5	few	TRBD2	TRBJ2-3	CASSLLGTSGTDTQYF	TGTGCCAGCAGCTTGTTGGGGACTAGCGGGACAGATACGCAGTATTTT
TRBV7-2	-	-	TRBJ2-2	CASSRLGEATGELFF	TGTGCCAGCAGCCGCTTGGGGGAGGCCACCGGGGAGCTGTTTTTT
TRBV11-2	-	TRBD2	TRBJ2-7	CASSLGAGGPYEQYF	TGTGCCAGCAGCCTAGGGGCGGGGGGCCCCTACGAGCAGTACTTC
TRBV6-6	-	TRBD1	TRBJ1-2	CASRRTGLDYGYTF	TGTGCCAGCAGGCGGACAGGGTTGGACTATGGCTACACCTTC
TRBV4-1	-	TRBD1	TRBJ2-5	CASSFYPGQVFGTQYF	TGCGCCAGCAGCTTCTACCCGGGACAGGTTTTTGGGACCCAGTACTTC
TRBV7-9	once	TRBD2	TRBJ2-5	CSSSSGLAGVALTQYF	TGTTCCAGCAGCTCCGGACTAGCGGGAGTCGCTCTAACCCAGTACTTC
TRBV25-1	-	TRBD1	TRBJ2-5	CASSEYGRGQETQYF	TGTGCCAGCAGTGAATATGGCAGGGGGCAAGAGACCCAGTACTTC
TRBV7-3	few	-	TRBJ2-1	CASSLTQNNEQFF	TGTGCCAGCAGCTTAACCCAGAACAATGAGCAGTTCTTC
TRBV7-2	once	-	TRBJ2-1	CASSLDVHSEQFF	TGTGCCAGCAGCTTAGACGTCCACTCGGAGCAGTTCTTC
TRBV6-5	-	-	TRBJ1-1	CASSGGNTEAFF	TGTGCCAGCTCGGGAGGGAACACTGAAGCTTTCTTT
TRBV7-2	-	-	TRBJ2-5	CASSLQESLVRGTQYF	TGTGCCAGCAGCTTACAGGAATCCCTCGTGCGTGGGACCCAGTACTTC
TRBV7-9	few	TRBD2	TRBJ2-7	CASSLSGGYEQYF	TGTGCCAGCAGCTTGAGCGGGGGTTACGAGCAGTACTTC
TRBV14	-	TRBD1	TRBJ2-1	CASSPPDRMEFF	TGTGCCAGCAGCCCGCCGGACAGGATGGAATTCTTC
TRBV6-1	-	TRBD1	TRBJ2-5	CASSVGQGQETQYF	TGTGCCAGCAGTGTGGGACAGGGGCAGGAGACCCAGTACTTC
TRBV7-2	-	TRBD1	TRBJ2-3	CASSTDRETGFADTQYF	TGTGCCAGCAGCACAGATAGGGAGACAGGGTTTGCAGATACGCAGTATTTT
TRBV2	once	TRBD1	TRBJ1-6	CASSMHGQGTNSPLHF	TGTGCCAGCAGTATGCACGGACAGGGAACTAATTCACCCCTCCACTTT
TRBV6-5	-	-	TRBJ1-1	CASSYSDISTEAFF	TGTGCCAGCAGTTACTCTGATATTAGCACTGAAGCTTTCTTT
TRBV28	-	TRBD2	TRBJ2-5	CASRPTSGSRETQYF	TGTGCCAGCAGACCCACTAGCGGGAGTAGGGAGACCCAGTACTTC
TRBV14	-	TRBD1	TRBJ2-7	CASSLDRRSYEQYF	TGTGCCAGCAGCCTGGACAGGAGGTCCTACGAGCAGTACTTC
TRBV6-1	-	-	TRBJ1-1	CASSERAGDTEAFF	TGTGCCAGCAGTGAGAGGGCGGGGGACACTGAAGCTTTCTTT
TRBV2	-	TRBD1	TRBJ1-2	CASSDSPARGDYGYTF	TGTGCCAGCAGTGATTCCCCCGCCAGGGGGGACTATGGCTACACCTTC
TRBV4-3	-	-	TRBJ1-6	CASSYDSNSPLHF	TGCGCCAGCAGCTACGACAGTAATTCACCCCTCCACTTT
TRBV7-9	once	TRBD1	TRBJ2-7	CASSFGTGGYEQYF	TGTGCCAGCAGCTTCGGGACAGGGGGCTACGAGCAGTACTTC
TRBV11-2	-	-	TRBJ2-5	CASSLMAGLQKGETQYF	TGTGCCAGCAGCTTAATGGCGGGACTCCAGAAAGGAGAGACCCAGTACTTC
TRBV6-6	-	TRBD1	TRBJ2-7	CASTLPGQGYEQYF	TGTGCCAGCACATTGCCCGGACAGGGGTACGAGCAGTACTTC
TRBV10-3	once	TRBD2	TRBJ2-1	CATKLAGAGNEQFF	TGTGCCACCAAACTAGCGGGAGCTGGTAATGAGCAGTTCTTC
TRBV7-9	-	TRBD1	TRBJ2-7	CASSGRDRGSTYEQYF	TGTGCCAGCAGCGGCCGGGACAGGGGGAGCACCTACGAGCAGTACTTC
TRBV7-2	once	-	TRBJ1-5	CASSLGQMNQPQHF	TGTGCCAGCAGCTTAGGCCAGATGAATCAGCCCCAGCATTTT
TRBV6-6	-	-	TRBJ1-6	CASRREANSPLHF	TGTGCCAGCAGGAGAGAGGCCAATTCACCCCTCCACTTT
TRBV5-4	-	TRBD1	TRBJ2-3	CASSKDRGADTQYF	TGTGCCAGCAGCAAGGACAGGGGGGCAGATACGCAGTATTTT
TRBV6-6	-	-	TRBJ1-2	CASSFREGVKGGYTF	TGTGCCAGCAGTTTTCGAGAAGGGGTTAAAGGGGGCTACACCTTC
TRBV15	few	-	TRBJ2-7	CATSRGEGVDEQYF	TGTGCCACCAGCAGGGGTGAAGGGGTTGACGAGCAGTACTTC
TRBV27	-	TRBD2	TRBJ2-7	CASSLSGTSPGEQYF	TGTGCCAGCAGTTTATCCGGGACTAGCCCGGGCGAGCAGTACTTC
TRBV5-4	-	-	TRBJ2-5	CASSLGRAETQYF	TGTGCCAGCAGCTTGGGCAGGGCGGAGACCCAGTACTTC
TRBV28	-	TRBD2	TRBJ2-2	CASNFGLAGELFF	TGTGCCAGTAATTTTGGACTAGCCGGGGAGCTGTTTTTT
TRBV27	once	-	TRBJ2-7	CASSHSSYEQYF	TGTGCCAGCAGCCATAGCTCCTACGAGCAGTACTTC
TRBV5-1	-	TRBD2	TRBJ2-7	CASSLREGKNEQYF	TGCGCCAGCAGCCTCCGGGAGGGGAAAAACGAGCAGTACTTC
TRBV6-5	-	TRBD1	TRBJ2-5	CASRTTGEETQYF	TGTGCCAGCAGAACCACAGGGGAGGAGACCCAGTACTTC
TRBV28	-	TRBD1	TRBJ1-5	CASSSTGGNQPQHF	TGTGCCAGCAGTTCCACAGGGGGCAATCAGCCCCAGCATTTT
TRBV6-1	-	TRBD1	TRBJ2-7	CASSRDRGMYEQYF	TGTGCCAGCAGCCGGGACAGGGGTATGTACGAGCAGTACTTC
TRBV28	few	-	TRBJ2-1	CASSLGGPNEQFF	TGTGCCAGCAGTTTAGGTGGGCCCAATGAGCAGTTCTTC
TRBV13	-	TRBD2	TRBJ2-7	CASRIAGGLSPYEQYF	TGTGCCAGCCGAATAGCGGGAGGGCTTTCCCCCTACGAGCAGTACTTC
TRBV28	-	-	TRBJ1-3	CASSPGGFGGNTIYF	TGTGCCAGCAGTCCGGGAGGGTTTGGGGGAAACACCATATATTTT
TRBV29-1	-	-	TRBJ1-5	CSVQDSNSDQPQHF	TGCAGCGTTCAGGACAGTAACAGCGATCAGCCCCAGCATTTT
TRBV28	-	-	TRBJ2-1	CASSLSYEQFF	TGTGCCAGCAGTTTATCGTATGAGCAGTTCTTC
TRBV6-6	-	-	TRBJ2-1	CASSPEGARGYNEQFF	TGTGCCAGCAGCCCGGAGGGTGCAAGGGGTTACAATGAGCAGTTCTTC
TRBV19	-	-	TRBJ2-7	CASSRGYEQYF	TGTGCCAGTAGTCGGGGGTACGAGCAGTACTTC
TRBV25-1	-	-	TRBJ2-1	CASSWAEGREQFF	TGTGCCAGCAGTTGGGCCGAGGGGAGGGAGCAGTTCTTC
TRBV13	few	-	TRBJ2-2	CASSSRLTGELFF	TGTGCCAGCAGCTCTAGGCTCACCGGGGAGCTGTTTTTT
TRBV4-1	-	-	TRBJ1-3	CASSQPRGTGNTIYF	TGCGCCAGCAGCCAACCCCGGGGGACTGGAAACACCATATATTTT